The 19 T cell receptor beta chains below come from one sample, sequenced in a study of shared clonotypes between healthy human individuals (dated by TCRdb to the early 2020s). Libraries came from the immunoSEQ multiplex PCR assay. The table was pulled from immuneACCESS by TCRdb, which kept in-frame rearrangements only. Such tables lose some clones; where checked, under half of the loss comes from unresolved V genes, and the rest has no known cause. The sample data list under 2.5 million clones, and roughly 92% of these were observed just once. Clones ranked in the top ten supply approximately 0.4% of the sample. The sequenced sample was naive CD4+ T cells from PBMCs. The cell subset or site label, read with the paper, signifies: CD45RA+ positively selected. The receptors shown here come from a man between 18 and 29 years old in good health. Some clones in this sample may be carry-over from other donors' samples.

V and J are TRBV5-1 and TRBJ2-4, with TRBD1 as a possible D gene (6 bases). CDR3 length: 14 residues. The V and J ends lost 6 bases and 3 bases respectively, with 13 bases between them. Germline CDR1 SGHRS, CDR2 YFSETQ. CDR3 sequence reads: CASNPGVSKNIQYF. CDR3 nucleotides: TGCGCCAGCAACCCAGGGGTGAGCAAAAACATTCAGTACTTC. Looking up the rest from reference TRBV5-1 and TRBJ2-4 gives the full variable domain: KAGVTQTPRYLIKTRGQQVTLSCSPISGHRSVSWYQQTPGQGLQFLFEYFSETQRNKGNFPGRFSGRQFSNSRSEMNVSTLELGDSALYLCASNPGVSKNIQYFGAGTRLSVL.

J is TRBJ2-3 and V is TRBV11-2; either TRBD1 or TRBD2 may fit D (6 bases each). The CDR3 has 14 residues. The V end lost 5 bases, the J end lost 4 bases, and 13 bases lay between the germline ends. The germline V gene has CDR1 SGHAT and CDR2 FQNNGV. For the CDR3, the DNA is TGTGCCAGCAGCCCTCTGGGGGGCGCAGATACGCAGTATTTT. Amino acid sequence: CASSPLGGADTQYF.

The gene calls are TRBV11-2 and TRBJ2-5; the D is unclear. Germline CDR1 reads SGHAT; CDR2 reads FQNNGV. The CDR3 consists of 15 residues. V dropped 2 bases and J dropped 2 bases, with 12 bases sitting between them. CDR3 in amino acids: CASSLRTDVQETQYF. For the CDR3, the DNA is TGTGCCAGCAGCTTAAGGACGGACGTTCAAGAGACCCAGTACTTC.

This chain links TRBV4-2 with TRBJ2-4, with a possible D match to TRBD1 (6 bases). The CDR3 extends over 15 amino acids. Germline CDR1 reads LGHNA; CDR2 reads YNFKEQ. Trimming removed 4 bases at V and 1 base at J, with 11 bases between. The CDR3 DNA sequence: TGTGCCAGCAGCCTCGCAGGGGAGGCCAAAAACATTCAGTACTTC. Residues: CASSLAGEAKNIQYF.

J is TRBJ2-1 and V is TRBV14; no firm D call. Trimming shortened V by 0 bases and J by 3 bases, and 6 bases separated the two germline ends. The CDR3 has 14 amino acids. The germline V gene has CDR1 SGHDN and CDR2 FVKESK. Here the CDR3 reads CASSQEGSYNEQFF. CDR3 coding DNA: TGTGCCAGCAGCCAAGAGGGCAGCTACAATGAGCAGTTCTTC.

To note about this clone: Other DNA sequences within the sample encode an identical CDR3. The V and J genes are TRBV5-1 and TRBJ1-2; the D gene is possibly TRBD1 (5 bases). The CDR3 totals 14 residues. The ends were cut back, 4 bases at V and 3 bases at J, with 13 bases in the middle. Germline V gene sequence: CDR1 SGHRS, CDR2 YFSETQ. The CDR3 reads CASSLGTADYGYTF. The CDR3 region has the DNA TGCGCCAGCAGCCTTGGGACGGCTGACTATGGCTACACCTTC.

The rearrangement joins TRBV7-9 to TRBJ1-3, with no clear D. This CDR3 has 14 amino acids. Trimming left V 7 bases short and J 0 bases short, with 10 bases between. Germline CDR1 reads SEHNR; CDR2 reads FQNEAQ (reference sequence). The CDR3 coding sequence is TGTGCCAGCACCGGACCCTACTCTGGAAACACCATATATTTT. This encodes CASTGPYSGNTIYF.

This sequence joins TRBV29-1 and TRBJ2-1; maybe TRBD1 (5 bases). V was shortened by 7 bases and J by 12 bases, with 19 bases between the two germline ends. CDR1 and CDR2 from the germline V gene are SQVTM and ANQGSEA. There are 12 residues in the CDR3. The CDR3 loop reads CSGSLGSQGQFF. For the CDR3, the DNA is TGCAGCGGGTCCCTAGGGTCCCAGGGGCAGTTCTTC.

Note on this clone: Other nucleotide sequences in the sample specify the same CDR3. The rearrangement links TRBV7-9 to TRBJ2-7; maybe TRBD1 (6 bases). The germline gives CDR1 SEHNR, CDR2 FQNEAQ (reference sequence). Trimming stripped 1 base from V and 1 base from J, with 11 bases between. The CDR3 has 15 amino acids. CDR3 region: CASSLVGDRSYEQYF. The CDR3 coding sequence is TGTGCCAGCAGCTTAGTAGGAGACAGGTCCTACGAGCAGTACTTC.

This clone was seen only once. The chain has TRBV7-9 and TRBJ2-6; D not certain. The germline CDR1 and CDR2 sequences are SEHNR and FQNEAQ (reference sequence). The CDR3 has 16 amino acids. Trimming took off 5 bases at V and 0 bases at J, with 11 bases between the two ends. CDR3 nucleotide sequence: TGTGCCAGCAGCACCCCGGTTAGCTCTGGGGCCAACGTCCTGACTTTC. It yields the protein CASSTPVSSGANVLTF.

This clone occurred once. The chain combines TRBV5-6 with TRBJ2-5, with no clear D. CDR3 size: 15 residues. Germline-derived CDR1 and CDR2 are SGHDT and YYEEEE. V gave up 2 bases and J gave up 1 base, with 12 bases separating them. The CDR3 DNA reads TGTGCCAGCAGCTTCGTGACAACCCTCCAAGAGACCCAGTACTTC. Translation gives CASSFVTTLQETQYF.

The genes are TRBV19 and TRBJ2-2; no clear D gene. CDR3 length: 14 amino acids. The V and J ends lost 6 bases and 6 bases respectively, with 14 bases between them. From germline, CDR1 is LNHDA and CDR2 SQIVND (reference sequence). The CDR3 region is CASSTSNVAGELFF. The CDR3, as DNA: TGTGCCAGTAGCACGTCAAATGTCGCCGGGGAGCTGTTTTTT.

This chain uses TRBV18 with TRBJ2-6; tentatively, D is TRBD2 (7 bases). Germline V lookup: CDR1 KGHSH, CDR2 LQKENI. Trimming cost V 1 base and J 0 bases, with 13 bases left between them. The CDR3 sequence is 18 residues long. CDR3 protein: CASSPRGGTSSGANVLTF. The CDR3 bases are TGTGCCAGCTCACCACGGGGAGGGACAAGCTCTGGGGCCAACGTCCTGACTTTC.

This clone was seen once. This chain joins TRBV4-2 and TRBJ2-7; perhaps TRBD1 as D (6 bases). Trimming stripped 4 bases from V and 6 bases from J, with 16 bases between. The V gene's germline CDR1 is LGHNA and CDR2 YNFKEQ. The CDR3 runs 14 residues. The CDR3 DNA reads TGTGCCAGCAGCCCCCAAAGAACAGGGATCGAGCAGTACTTC. Translation gives CASSPQRTGIEQYF.

The rearrangement joins TRBV5-1 to TRBJ1-1; D remains ambiguous. This CDR3 has 16 residues. Between the trimmed V and J ends, which lost 0 bases and 1 base, there was a span of 13 bases. The germline gives CDR1 SGHRS, CDR2 YFSETQ. CDR3 sequence: CASSLAPPPGNTEAFF. As DNA, the CDR3 is TGCGCCAGCAGCTTGGCCCCTCCCCCAGGGAACACTGAAGCTTTCTTT.

The V gene is TRBV5-1, the J gene TRBJ1-5; D is undetermined. The CDR3 totals 15 residues. Germline CDR1 and CDR2: SGHRS and YFSETQ. Trimming took off 4 bases at V and 2 bases at J, with 13 bases between the two ends. The CDR3: CASSPLGSGNQPQHF. DNA for the CDR3: TGCGCCAGCAGCCCGCTGGGGTCTGGCAATCAGCCCCAGCATTTT.

V usage is TRBV5-4 and J usage is TRBJ2-7; TRBD1 is a possible D gene (6 bases). The CDR3 totals 13 residues. V lost 7 bases, J lost 5 bases, and 16 bases lay in between. Germline CDR1 is SGHNT and CDR2 is YYREEE (reference sequence). CDR3: CASARDTQDEQYF. DNA for the CDR3: TGTGCCAGCGCCCGGGACACTCAAGACGAGCAGTACTTC.

The rearrangement uses TRBV7-3 and TRBJ2-1, with 10 bases fitting TRBD1. CDR1 is SGHTA and CDR2 is FQGTGA in the germline V gene. The CDR3 totals 15 residues. V lost 6 bases to trimming and J lost 4 bases; unmatched junction nucleotides: 6. The CDR3 DNA sequence: TGTGCCAGCAGTTACGGACAGGGGGGATACAATGAGCAGTTCTTC. Translated: CASSYGQGGYNEQFF. The variable domain in full, completed from reference TRBV7-3 and TRBJ2-1, reads GAGVSQTPSNKVTEKGKYVELRCDPISGHTALYWYRQSLGQGPEFLIYFQGTGAADDSGLPNDRFFAVRPEGSVSTLKIQRTERGDSAVYLCASSYGQGGYNEQFFGPGTRLTVL.

This chain joins TRBV28 and TRBJ1-2, with unresolved D. Germline V gene sequence: CDR1 MDHEN, CDR2 SYDVKM. V gave up 7 bases and J gave up 5 bases, with 11 bases separating them. The CDR3 covers 12 residues. CDR3 bases: TGTGCCAGCAATTCACAGAATTATGGCTACACCTTC. This encodes CASNSQNYGYTF.